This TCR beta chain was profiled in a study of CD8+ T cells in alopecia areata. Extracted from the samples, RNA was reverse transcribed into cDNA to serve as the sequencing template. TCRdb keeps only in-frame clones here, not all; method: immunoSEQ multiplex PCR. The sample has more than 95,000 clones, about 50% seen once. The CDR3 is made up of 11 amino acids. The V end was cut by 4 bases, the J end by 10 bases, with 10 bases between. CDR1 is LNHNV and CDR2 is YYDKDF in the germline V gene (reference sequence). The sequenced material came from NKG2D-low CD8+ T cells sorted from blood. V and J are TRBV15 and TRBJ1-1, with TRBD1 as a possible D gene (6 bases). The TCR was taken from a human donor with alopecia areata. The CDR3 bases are TGTGCCACCAGCAACAGGGTGGGAGCTTTCTTT. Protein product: CATSNRVGAFF. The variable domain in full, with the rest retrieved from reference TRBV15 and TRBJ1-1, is DAMVIQNPRYQVTQFGKPVTLSCSQTLNHNVMYWYQQKSSQAPKLLFHYYDKDFNNEADTPDNFQSRRPNTSFCFLDIRSPGLGDTAMYLCATSNRVGAFFGQGTRLTVV.